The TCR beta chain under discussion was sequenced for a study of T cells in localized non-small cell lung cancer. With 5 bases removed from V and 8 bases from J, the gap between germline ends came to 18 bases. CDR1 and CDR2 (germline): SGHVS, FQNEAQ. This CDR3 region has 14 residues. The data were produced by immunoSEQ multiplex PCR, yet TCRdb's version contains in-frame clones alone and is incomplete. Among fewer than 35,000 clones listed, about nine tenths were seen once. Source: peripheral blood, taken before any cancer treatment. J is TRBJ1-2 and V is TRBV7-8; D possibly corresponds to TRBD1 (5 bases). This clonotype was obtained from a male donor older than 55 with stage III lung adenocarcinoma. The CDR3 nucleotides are TGTGCCAGCAGCATGCCTGTGGGGGGTCCCGGCTACACCTTC. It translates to CASSMPVGGPGYTF.